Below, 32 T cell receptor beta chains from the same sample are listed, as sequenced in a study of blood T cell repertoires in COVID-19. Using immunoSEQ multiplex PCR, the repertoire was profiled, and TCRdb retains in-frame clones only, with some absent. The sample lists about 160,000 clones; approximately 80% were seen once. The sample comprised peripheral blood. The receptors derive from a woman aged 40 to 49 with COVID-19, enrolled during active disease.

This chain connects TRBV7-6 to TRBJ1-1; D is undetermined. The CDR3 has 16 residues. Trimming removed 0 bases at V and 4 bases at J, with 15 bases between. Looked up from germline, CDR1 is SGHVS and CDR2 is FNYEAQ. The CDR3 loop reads CASSLAPLIPGTEAFF. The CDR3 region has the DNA TGTGCCAGCAGCTTAGCCCCTCTGATCCCGGGCACTGAAGCTTTCTTT.

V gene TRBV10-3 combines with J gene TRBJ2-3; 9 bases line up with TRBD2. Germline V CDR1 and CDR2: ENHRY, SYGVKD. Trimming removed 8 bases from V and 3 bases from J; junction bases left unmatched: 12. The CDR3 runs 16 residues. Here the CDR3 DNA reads TGTGCCATCGCCGGGTTAGCGGGAGATAAAACAGATACGCAGTATTTT. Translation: CAIAGLAGDKTDTQYF.

CDR3 sequence reads: CASSVELAGGYNEQFF. CDR3 bases: TGTGCCAGCAGCGTAGAGTTAGCGGGAGGGTACAATGAGCAGTTCTTC. The chain couples TRBV9 to TRBJ2-1; 11 positions agree with TRBD2. Losses at the gene ends were 0 bases for V and 4 bases for J; bases not matched to a gene: 3. CDR3 length: 16 amino acids. CDR1 is SGDLS, CDR2 YYNGEE, per germline.

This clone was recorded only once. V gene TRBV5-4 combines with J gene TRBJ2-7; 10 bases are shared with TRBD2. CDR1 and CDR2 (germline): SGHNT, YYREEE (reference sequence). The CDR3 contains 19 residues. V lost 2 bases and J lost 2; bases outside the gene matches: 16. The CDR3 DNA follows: TGTGCCAGCAGCTTTGAATTCGGACTAGCGGAAAGTAGCACCTACGAGCAGTACTTC. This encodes CASSFEFGLAESSTYEQYF.

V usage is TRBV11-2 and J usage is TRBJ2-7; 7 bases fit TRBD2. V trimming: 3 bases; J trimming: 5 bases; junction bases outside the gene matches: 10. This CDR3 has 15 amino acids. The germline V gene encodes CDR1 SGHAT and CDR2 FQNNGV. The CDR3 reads CASSFDIAGAHEQYF. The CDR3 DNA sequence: TGTGCCAGCAGCTTCGACATTGCGGGAGCCCACGAGCAGTACTTC.

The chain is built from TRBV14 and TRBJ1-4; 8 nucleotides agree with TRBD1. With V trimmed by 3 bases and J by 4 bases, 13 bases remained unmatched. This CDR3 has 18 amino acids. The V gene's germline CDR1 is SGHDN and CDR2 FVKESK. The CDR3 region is CASSHEGVPGQDNEKLFF. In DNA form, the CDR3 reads TGTGCCAGCAGCCACGAAGGCGTGCCGGGACAGGATAATGAAAAACTGTTTTTT.

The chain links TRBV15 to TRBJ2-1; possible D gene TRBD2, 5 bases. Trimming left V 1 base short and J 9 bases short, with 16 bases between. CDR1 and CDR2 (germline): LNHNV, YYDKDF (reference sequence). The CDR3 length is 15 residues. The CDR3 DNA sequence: TGTGCCACCAGCAGAGCCCCCAGAGGGTCTTCTGAGCAGTTCTTC. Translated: CATSRAPRGSSEQFF. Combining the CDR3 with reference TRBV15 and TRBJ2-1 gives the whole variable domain DAMVIQNPRYQVTQFGKPVTLSCSQTLNHNVMYWYQQKSSQAPKLLFHYYDKDFNNEADTPDNFQSRRPNTSFCFLDIRSPGLGDTAMYLCATSRAPRGSSEQFFGPGTRLTVL.

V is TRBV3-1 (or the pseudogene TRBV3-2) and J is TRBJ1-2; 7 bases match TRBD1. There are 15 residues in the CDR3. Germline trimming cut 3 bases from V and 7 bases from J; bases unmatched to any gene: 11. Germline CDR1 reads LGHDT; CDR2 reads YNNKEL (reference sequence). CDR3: CASSHLGQARSGYTF. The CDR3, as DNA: TGTGCCAGCAGCCATTTAGGACAGGCACGTAGTGGCTACACCTTC.

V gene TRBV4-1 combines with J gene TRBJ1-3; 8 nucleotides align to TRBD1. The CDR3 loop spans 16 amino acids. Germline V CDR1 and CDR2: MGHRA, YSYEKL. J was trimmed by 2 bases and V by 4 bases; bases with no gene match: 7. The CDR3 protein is CASSREDRGTGNTIYF. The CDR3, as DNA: TGCGCCAGCAGCCGAGAAGACAGGGGTACTGGAAACACCATATATTTT.

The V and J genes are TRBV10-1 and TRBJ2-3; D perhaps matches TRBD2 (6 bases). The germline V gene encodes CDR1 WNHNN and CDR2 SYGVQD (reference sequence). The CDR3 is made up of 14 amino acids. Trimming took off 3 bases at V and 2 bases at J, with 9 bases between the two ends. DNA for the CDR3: TGCGCCAGCAGTGATAGCGGCTTCACAGATACGCAGTATTTT. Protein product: CASSDSGFTDTQYF.

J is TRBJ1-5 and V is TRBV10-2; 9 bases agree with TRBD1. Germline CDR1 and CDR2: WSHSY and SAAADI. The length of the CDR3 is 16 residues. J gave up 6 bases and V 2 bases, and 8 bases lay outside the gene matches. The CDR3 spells CASSERQGVNIQPQHF. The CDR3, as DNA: TGCGCCAGCAGTGAGAGACAGGGGGTGAATATTCAGCCCCAGCATTTT.

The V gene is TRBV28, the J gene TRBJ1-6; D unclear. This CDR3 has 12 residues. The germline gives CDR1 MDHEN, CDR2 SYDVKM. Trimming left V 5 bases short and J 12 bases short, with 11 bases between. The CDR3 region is CASSLPGIPLHF. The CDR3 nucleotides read TGTGCCAGCAGTCTCCCGGGTATACCCCTCCACTTT.

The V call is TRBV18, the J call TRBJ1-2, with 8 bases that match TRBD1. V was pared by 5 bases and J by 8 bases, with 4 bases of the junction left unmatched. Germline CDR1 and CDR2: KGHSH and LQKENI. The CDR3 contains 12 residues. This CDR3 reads CASSKTGDGYTF. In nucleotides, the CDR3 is TGTGCCAGCTCAAAGACAGGGGACGGCTACACCTTC. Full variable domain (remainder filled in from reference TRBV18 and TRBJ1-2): NAGVMQNPRHLVRRRGQEARLRCSPMKGHSHVYWYRQLPEEGLKFMVYLQKENIIDESGMPKERFSAEFPKEGPSILRIQQVVRGDSAAYFCASSKTGDGYTFGSGTRLTVV.

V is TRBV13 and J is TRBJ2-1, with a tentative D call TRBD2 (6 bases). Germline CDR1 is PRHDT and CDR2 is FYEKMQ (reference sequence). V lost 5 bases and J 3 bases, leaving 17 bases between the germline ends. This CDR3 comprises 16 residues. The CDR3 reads CASSQTSAGGYNEQFF. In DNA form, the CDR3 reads TGTGCCAGCAGCCAAACAAGCGCCGGGGGCTACAATGAGCAGTTCTTC.

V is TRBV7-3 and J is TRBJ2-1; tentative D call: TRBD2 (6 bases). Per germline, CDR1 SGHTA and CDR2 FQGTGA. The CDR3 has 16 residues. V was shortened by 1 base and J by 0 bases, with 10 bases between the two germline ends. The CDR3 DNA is TGTGCCAGCAGCTTAATCGCGACTAGCTCCTACAATGAGCAGTTCTTC. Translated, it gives CASSLIATSSYNEQFF.

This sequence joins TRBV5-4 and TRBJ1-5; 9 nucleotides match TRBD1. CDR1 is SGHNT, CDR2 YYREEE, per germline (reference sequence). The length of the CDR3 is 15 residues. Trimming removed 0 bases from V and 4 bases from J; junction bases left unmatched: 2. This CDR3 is CASSLDGTGNQPQHF. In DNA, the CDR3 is TGTGCCAGCAGCTTGGATGGGACAGGGAATCAGCCCCAGCATTTT. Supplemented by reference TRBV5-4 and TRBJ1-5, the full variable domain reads ETGVTQSPTHLIKTRGQQVTLRCSSQSGHNTVSWYQQALGQGPQFIFQYYREEENGRGNFPPRFSGLQFPNYSSELNVNALELDDSALYLCASSLDGTGNQPQHFGDGTRLSIL.

DNA of the CDR3: TGTGCCAGCAGCATTAGCGGGGCGGGCACAGATACGCAGTATTTT. Translated, it gives CASSISGAGTDTQYF. The rearrangement links TRBV7-3 to TRBJ2-3; 8 bases fit TRBD2. V lost 5 bases and J lost 1; bases outside the gene matches: 5. The CDR3 consists of 15 residues. Per germline, CDR1 SGHTA and CDR2 FQGTGA.

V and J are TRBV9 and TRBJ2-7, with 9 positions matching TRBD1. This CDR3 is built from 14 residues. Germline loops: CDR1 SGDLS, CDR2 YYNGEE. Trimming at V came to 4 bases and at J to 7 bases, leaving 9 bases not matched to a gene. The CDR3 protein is CASSPRTGAIEQYF. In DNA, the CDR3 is TGTGCCAGCAGCCCTCGGACAGGGGCGATAGAGCAGTACTTC.

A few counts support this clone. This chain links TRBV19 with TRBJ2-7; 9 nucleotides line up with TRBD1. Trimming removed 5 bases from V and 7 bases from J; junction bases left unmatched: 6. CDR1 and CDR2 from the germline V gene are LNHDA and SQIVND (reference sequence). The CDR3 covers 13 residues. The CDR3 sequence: CASSPGTGLEQYV. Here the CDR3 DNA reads TGTGCCAGTAGTCCCGGGACAGGGTTGGAGCAGTACGTC.

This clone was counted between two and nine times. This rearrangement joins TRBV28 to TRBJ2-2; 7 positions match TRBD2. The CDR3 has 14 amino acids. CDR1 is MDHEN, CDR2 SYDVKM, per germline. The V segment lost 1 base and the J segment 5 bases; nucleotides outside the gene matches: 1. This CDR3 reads CASSLSGRTGELFF. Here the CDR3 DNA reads TGTGCCAGCAGTTTATCCGGGAGGACCGGGGAGCTGTTTTTT.

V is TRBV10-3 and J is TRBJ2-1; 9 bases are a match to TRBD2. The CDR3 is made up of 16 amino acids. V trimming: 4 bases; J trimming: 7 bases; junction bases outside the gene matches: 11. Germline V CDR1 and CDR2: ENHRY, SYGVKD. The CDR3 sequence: CAISGDSGRRANEQFF. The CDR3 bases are TGTGCCATCAGTGGGGATAGCGGGAGAAGGGCTAATGAGCAGTTCTTC.

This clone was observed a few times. As DNA, the CDR3 is TGTGCCAGCAGTGCATCCGGGACAGGGTTAGAAAAACTGTTTTTT. It codes for CASSASGTGLEKLFF. The V gene is TRBV2, the J gene TRBJ1-4; the match to TRBD1 covers 9 bases. The trim removed 4 bases at V and 8 bases at J, leaving 8 bases unmatched. Looked up from germline, CDR1 is SNHLY and CDR2 is FYNNEI. CDR3 length: 15 residues.

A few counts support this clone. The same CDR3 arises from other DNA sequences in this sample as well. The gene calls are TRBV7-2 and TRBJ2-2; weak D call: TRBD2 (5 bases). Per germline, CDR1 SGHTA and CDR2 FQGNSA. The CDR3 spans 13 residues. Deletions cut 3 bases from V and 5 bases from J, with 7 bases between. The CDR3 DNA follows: TGTGCCAGCAGCTTTCGGGAAACCGGGGAGCTGTTTTTT. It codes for CASSFRETGELFF.

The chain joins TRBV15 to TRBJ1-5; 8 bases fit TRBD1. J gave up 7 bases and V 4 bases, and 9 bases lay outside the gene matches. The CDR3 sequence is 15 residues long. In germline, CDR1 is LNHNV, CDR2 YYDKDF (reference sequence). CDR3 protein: CATSISLDRVQPQHF. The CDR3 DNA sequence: TGTGCCACCAGCATCTCCTTGGACAGGGTACAGCCCCAGCATTTT.

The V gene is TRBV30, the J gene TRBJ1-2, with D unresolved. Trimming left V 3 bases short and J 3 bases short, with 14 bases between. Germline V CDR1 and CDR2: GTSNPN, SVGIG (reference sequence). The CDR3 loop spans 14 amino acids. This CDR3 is CAWSLQGRYYGYTF. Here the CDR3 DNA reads TGTGCCTGGAGCCTTCAAGGGAGATACTATGGCTACACCTTC.

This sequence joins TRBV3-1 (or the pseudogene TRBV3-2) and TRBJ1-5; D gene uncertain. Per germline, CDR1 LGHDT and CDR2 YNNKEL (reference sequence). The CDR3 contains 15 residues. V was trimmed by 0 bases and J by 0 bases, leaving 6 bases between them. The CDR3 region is CASSQDPGSNQPQHF. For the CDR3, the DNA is TGTGCCAGCAGCCAAGATCCAGGTAGCAATCAGCCCCAGCATTTT.

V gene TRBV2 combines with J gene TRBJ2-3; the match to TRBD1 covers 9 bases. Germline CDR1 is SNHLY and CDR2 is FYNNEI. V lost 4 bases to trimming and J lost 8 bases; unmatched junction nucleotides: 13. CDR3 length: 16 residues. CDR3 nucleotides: TGTGCCAGCAGTGTACAATGGGGACAGGGTTCGAGTACGCAGTATTTT. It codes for CASSVQWGQGSSTQYF.

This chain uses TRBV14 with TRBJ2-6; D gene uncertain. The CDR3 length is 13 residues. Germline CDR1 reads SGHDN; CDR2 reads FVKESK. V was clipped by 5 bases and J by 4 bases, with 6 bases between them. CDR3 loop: CASSSEGANVLTF. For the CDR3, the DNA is TGTGCCAGCAGCTCCGAGGGGGCCAACGTCCTGACTTTC. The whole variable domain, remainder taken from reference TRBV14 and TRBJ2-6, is EAGVTQFPSHSVIEKGQTVTLRCDPISGHDNLYWYRRVMGKEIKFLLHFVKESKQDESGMPNNRFLAERTGGTYSTLKVQPAELEDSGVYFCASSSEGANVLTFGAGSRLTVL.

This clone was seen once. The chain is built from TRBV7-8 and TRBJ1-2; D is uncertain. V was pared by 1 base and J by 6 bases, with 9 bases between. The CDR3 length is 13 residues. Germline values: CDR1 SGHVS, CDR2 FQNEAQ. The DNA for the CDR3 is TGTGCCAGCAGCTTAGGCGGGGATAATGGCTACACCTTC. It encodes CASSLGGDNGYTF.

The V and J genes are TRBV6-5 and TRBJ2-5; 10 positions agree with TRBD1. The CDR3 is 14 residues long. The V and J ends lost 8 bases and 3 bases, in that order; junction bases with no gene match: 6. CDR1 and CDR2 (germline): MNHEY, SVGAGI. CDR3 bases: TGTGCCAGCGCTGTAGGACAGGGGGAAGAGACCCAGTACTTC. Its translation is CASAVGQGEETQYF.

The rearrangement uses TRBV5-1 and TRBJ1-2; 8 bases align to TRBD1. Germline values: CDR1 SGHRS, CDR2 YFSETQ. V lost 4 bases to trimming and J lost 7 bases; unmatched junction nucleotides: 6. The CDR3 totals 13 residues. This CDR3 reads CASSAGQGGGYTF. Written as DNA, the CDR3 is TGCGCCAGCAGCGCCGGACAGGGTGGTGGCTACACCTTC. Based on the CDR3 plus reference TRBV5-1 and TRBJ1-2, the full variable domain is KAGVTQTPRYLIKTRGQQVTLSCSPISGHRSVSWYQQTPGQGLQFLFEYFSETQRNKGNFPGRFSGRQFSNSRSEMNVSTLELGDSALYLCASSAGQGGGYTFGSGTRLTVV.

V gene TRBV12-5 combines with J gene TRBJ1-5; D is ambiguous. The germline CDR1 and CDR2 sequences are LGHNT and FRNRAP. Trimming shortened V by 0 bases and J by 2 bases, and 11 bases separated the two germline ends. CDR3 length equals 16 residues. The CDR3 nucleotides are TGTGCTAGTGGTTTGGTGGCCGCCGGGGGCAATCAGCCCCAGCATTTT. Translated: CASGLVAAGGNQPQHF. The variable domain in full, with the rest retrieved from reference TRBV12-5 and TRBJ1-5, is DARVTQTPRHKVTEMGQEVTMRCQPILGHNTVFWYRQTMMQGLELLAYFRNRAPLDDSGMPKDRFSAEMPDATLATLKIQPSEPRDSAVYFCASGLVAAGGNQPQHFGDGTRLSIL.